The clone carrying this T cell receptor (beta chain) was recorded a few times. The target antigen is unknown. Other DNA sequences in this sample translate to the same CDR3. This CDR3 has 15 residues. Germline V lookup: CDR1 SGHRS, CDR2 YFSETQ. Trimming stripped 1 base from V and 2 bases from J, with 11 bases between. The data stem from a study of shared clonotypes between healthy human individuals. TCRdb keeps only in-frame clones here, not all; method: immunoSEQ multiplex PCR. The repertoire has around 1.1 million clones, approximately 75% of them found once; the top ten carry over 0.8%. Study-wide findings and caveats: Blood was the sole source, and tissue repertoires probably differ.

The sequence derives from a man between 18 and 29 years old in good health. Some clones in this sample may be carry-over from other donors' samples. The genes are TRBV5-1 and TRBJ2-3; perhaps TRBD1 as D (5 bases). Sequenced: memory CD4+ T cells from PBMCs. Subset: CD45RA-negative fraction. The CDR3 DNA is TGCGCCAGCAGCTTGAGCACAGGAATCACAGATACGCAGTATTTT. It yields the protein CASSLSTGITDTQYF. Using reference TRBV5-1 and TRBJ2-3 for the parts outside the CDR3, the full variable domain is KAGVTQTPRYLIKTRGQQVTLSCSPISGHRSVSWYQQTPGQGLQFLFEYFSETQRNKGNFPGRFSGRQFSNSRSEMNVSTLELGDSALYLCASSLSTGITDTQYFGPGTRLTVL.